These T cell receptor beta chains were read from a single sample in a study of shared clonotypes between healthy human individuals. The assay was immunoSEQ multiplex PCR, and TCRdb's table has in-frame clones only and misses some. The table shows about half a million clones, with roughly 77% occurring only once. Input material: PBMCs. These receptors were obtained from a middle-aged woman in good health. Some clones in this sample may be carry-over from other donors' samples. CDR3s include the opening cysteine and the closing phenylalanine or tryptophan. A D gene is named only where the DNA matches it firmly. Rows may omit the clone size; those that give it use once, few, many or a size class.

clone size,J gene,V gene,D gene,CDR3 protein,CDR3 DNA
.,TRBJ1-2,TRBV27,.,CASSLGGQIGGYTF,TGTGCCAGCAGTTTAGGTGGACAGATCGGTGGCTACACCTTC
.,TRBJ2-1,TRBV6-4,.,CASSAGKGPYNEQFF,TGTGCCAGCAGCGCGGGGAAGGGTCCCTACAATGAGCAGTTCTTC
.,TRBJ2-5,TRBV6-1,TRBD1,CASSELTGGQETQYF,TGTGCCAGCAGTGAACTGACAGGGGGCCAAGAGACCCAGTACTTC
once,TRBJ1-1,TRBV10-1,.,CASSDVGGANTGAFF,TGCGCCAGCAGTGATGTTGGGGGTGCGAACACTGGAGCTTTCTTT
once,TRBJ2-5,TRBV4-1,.,CASAAGGQAQYF,TGCGCCAGTGCAGCAGGGGGGCAGGCCCAGTACTTC
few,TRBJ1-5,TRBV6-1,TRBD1,CASRPGTANQPQHF,TGTGCCAGCAGACCCGGGACAGCGAATCAGCCCCAGCATTTT
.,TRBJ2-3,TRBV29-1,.,CSLERDGRQFTDTQYF,TGCAGTTTAGAGAGGGACGGACGTCAATTCACAGATACGCAGTATTTT
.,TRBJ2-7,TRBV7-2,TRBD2,CASSVDWGGSEQHF,TGTGCCAGCAGCGTGGATTGGGGCGGGAGCGAGCAGCACTTC
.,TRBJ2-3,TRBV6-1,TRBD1,CASSEFRDRGTDTQYF,TGTGCCAGCAGTGAATTCCGGGACAGGGGAACAGATACGCAGTATTTT
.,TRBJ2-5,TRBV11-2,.,CASSLVPETQYF,TGTGCCAGCAGCTTAGTGCCGGAGACCCAGTACTTC
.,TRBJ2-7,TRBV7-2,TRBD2,CASSSSGRSYEQYF,TGTGCCAGCAGCTCAAGCGGGAGGTCCTACGAGCAGTACTTC
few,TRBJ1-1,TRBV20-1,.,CSARVSTEAFF,TGCAGTGCTAGGGTCAGCACTGAAGCTTTCTTT
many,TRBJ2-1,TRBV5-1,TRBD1,CASSLVTGGFEQFF,TGCGCCAGCAGCTTGGTGACAGGGGGCTTTGAGCAGTTCTTC
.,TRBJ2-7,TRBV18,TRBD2,CASSPGLAGAGEQYF,TGTGCCAGCTCACCAGGACTAGCGGGAGCAGGCGAGCAGTACTTC
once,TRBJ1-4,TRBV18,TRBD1,CASSKDREGNEKLFF,TGTGCCAGCTCAAAAGACAGGGAGGGCAATGAAAAACTGTTTTTT
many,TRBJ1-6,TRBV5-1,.,CASSFYSLNSPLHF,TGCGCCAGCAGCTTTTACAGCCTGAATTCACCCCTCCACTTT
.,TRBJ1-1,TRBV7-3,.,CASSLSSNTEAFF,TGTGCCAGCAGCTTATCCTCAAACACTGAAGCTTTCTTT
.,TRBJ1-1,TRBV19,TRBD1,CASSPPGGVYLNTEAFF,TGTGCCAGTAGTCCCCCAGGGGGGGTTTATTTGAACACTGAAGCTTTCTTT
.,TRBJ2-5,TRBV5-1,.,CASSTQTGEEETQYF,TGCGCCAGCAGCACCCAAACAGGGGAGGAAGAGACCCAGTACTTC
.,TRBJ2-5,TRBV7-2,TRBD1,CASSYDRVGETQYF,TGTGCCAGCAGCTACGACAGGGTTGGGGAGACCCAGTACTTC
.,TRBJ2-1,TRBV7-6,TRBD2,CASSFPTGLAPSPGYNEQFF,TGTGCCAGCAGCTTCCCTACTGGACTAGCACCCTCACCCGGGTACAATGAGCAGTTCTTC
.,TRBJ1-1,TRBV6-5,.,CASRKEQRAFF,TGTGCCAGCAGAAAGGAACAACGAGCTTTCTTT
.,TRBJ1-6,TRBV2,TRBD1,CASSLTGAPLPLHF,TGTGCCAGCAGTCTCACAGGGGCGCCCCTCCCCCTCCACTTT
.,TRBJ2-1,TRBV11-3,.,CASSPGSEGAIDEQFF,TGTGCCAGCAGCCCCGGGTCCGAGGGAGCAATCGATGAGCAGTTCTTC
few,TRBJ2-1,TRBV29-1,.,CSARSLSSEQFF,TGCAGCGCCCGGAGCTTAAGCAGTGAGCAGTTCTTC
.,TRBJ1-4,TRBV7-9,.,CASRQLGRLFF,TGTGCCAGCAGGCAACTAGGAAGACTGTTTTTT
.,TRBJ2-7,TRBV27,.,CASSPARGAYEQYF,TGTGCCAGCAGCCCGGCCAGGGGAGCTTACGAGCAGTACTTC
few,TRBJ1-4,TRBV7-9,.,CASSFYEKLFF,TGTGCCAGCAGCTTTTATGAAAAACTGTTTTTT
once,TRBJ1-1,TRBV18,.,CASSPSQSFNTEAFF,TGTGCCAGCTCACCAAGTCAGAGTTTTAACACTGAAGCTTTCTTT
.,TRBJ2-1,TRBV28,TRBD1,CASSLDRGRIVNEQFF,TGTGCCAGCAGTCTGGATAGGGGGCGGATCGTCAATGAGCAGTTCTTC
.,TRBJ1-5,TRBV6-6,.,CASSYSGLNQPQHF,TGTGCCAGCAGCTACTCGGGTCTAAATCAGCCCCAGCATTTT
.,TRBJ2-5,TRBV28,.,CASSLRRNRDIGETQYF,TGTGCCAGCAGTTTAAGGCGAAACCGGGACATCGGGGAGACCCAGTACTTC
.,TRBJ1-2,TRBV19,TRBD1,CASSQAGGVICYTF,TGTGCCAGTAGTCAGGCAGGGGGCGTCATATGCTACACCTTC
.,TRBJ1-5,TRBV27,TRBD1,CASSLGTGNNQPQHF,TGTGCCAGCAGCCTAGGGACAGGAAACAATCAGCCCCAGCATTTT
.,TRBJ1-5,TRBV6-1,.,CASSDPNQPQHF,TGTGCCAGCAGTGATCCGAATCAGCCCCAGCATTTT
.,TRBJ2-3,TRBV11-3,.,CASSLGRGSDTQYF,TGTGCCAGCAGCTTGGGCAGGGGATCAGATACGCAGTATTTT
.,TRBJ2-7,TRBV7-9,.,CASSLAVRTGGLGSCEQYF,TGTGCCAGCAGCCTAGCGGTGAGAACAGGGGGACTGGGGTCCTGCGAGCAGTACTTC
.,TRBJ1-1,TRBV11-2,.,CASSFSYTEAFF,TGTGCCAGCAGCTTTTCCTACACTGAAGCTTTCTTT
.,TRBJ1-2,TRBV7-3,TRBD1,CASSLSGTGGADNYGYTF,TGTGCCAGCAGCTTAAGTGGGACAGGGGGCGCGGATAACTATGGCTACACCTTC
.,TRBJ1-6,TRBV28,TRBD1,CATIRDRNSPLHF,TGTGCCACAATCCGGGACAGGAATTCACCCCTCCACTTT
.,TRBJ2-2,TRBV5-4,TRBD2,CASSSRSGGHTGELFF,TGTGCCAGCAGCTCCCGGTCGGGAGGGCACACCGGGGAGCTGTTTTTT
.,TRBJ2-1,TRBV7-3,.,CASSFGDYNEQFF,TGTGCCAGCAGCTTCGGGGACTACAATGAGCAGTTCTTC
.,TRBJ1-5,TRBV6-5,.,CASSYGGEAGQPQHF,TGTGCCAGCAGTTATGGGGGGGAGGCGGGACAGCCCCAGCATTTT
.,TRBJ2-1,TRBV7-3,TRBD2,CASSLTATSGRHEQFF,TGTGCCAGCAGCTTAACAGCGACTAGCGGGAGACATGAGCAGTTCTTC
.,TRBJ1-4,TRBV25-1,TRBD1,CASSDPRRLGGFEKLFF,TGTGCCAGCAGTGACCCCCGTCGGTTAGGGGGCTTTGAAAAACTGTTTTTT
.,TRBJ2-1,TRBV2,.,CASSERYNEQFF,TGTGCCAGCAGTGAACGGTACAATGAGCAGTTCTTC
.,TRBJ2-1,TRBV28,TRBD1,CASSSPGQGADEQFF,TGTGCCAGCAGTTCCCCGGGACAGGGAGCCGATGAGCAGTTCTTC
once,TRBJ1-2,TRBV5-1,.,CASSRRTEPNYGYTF,TGCGCCAGCAGCCGTCGGACGGAACCTAACTATGGCTACACCTTC
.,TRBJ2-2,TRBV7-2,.,CASSLEYSSPTNTGELFF,TGTGCCAGCAGCTTAGAATATTCGTCACCGACGAACACCGGGGAGCTGTTTTTT
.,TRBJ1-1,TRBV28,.,CASRTSAEAFF,TGTGCCAGCAGAACCTCGGCTGAAGCTTTCTTT
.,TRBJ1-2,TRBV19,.,CASSGKDKDLPYGYTF,TGTGCCAGTAGTGGGAAGGACAAGGACTTACCCTATGGCTACACCTTC
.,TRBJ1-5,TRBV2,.,CASSEVYSNQPQHF,TGTGCCAGCAGTGAAGTTTATAGCAATCAGCCCCAGCATTTT
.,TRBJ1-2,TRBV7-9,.,CASSFRAGDGYTF,TGTGCCAGCAGCTTCCGGGCAGGGGACGGCTACACCTTC
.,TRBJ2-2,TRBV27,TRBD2,CASSPRTSGGTGELFF,TGTGCCAGCAGTCCAAGGACTAGCGGTGGCACCGGGGAGCTGTTTTTT
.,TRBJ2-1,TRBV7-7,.,CASSLGVGPQNEQFF,TGTGCTAGCAGCTTGGGCGTTGGCCCACAGAATGAGCAGTTCTTC
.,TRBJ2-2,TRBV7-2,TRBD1,CASSMQGAGGELFF,TGTGCCAGCAGCATGCAGGGGGCCGGCGGGGAGCTGTTTTTT
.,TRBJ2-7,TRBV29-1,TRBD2,CSVDGTSGSYEQYF,TGCAGCGTTGACGGGACTAGCGGCTCCTACGAGCAGTACTTC
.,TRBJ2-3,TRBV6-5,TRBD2,CASKSGRSGDTQYF,TGTGCCAGCAAAAGCGGGAGATCTGGGGATACGCAGTATTTT
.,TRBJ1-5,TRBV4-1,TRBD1,CASSQGQGAFQPQHF,TGCGCCAGCAGCCAAGGCCAGGGGGCATTTCAGCCCCAGCATTTT